This TCR beta chain is from a study of OX40 agonist ivuxolimab in advanced cancers. Study in general: Those treated in dose escalation had hepatocellular carcinoma, melanoma, renal cell cancer or head and neck cancer. Prior therapy, whether anti-PD-1, anti-PD-L1 or anti-CTLA-4, was allowed, and roughly 41% had some.

With baseline, cycle 4 day 1, and cycle 7 day 1 as timepoints, blood was sampled. The CDR3 has 17 amino acids. Germline assignment: CDR1 SGHDN and CDR2 FVKESK. V was trimmed by 1 base and J by 8 bases, leaving 21 bases between them. Sequencing used immunoSEQ multiplex PCR; TCRdb keeps in-frame clones, though not all of them. This repertoire shows 70,000 to 100,000 clones, around 84% found once; its top ten account for about 1.1%. The clonotype comes from an adult with an advanced solid tumor such as melanoma, head and neck, liver or kidney cancer. This sample comprised CD4+ or CD8+ T cells sorted from blood, obtained in a trial of the OX40 agonist ivuxolimab. The chain carries TRBV14 and TRBJ2-1; the D is unclear. CDR3 sequence (DNA): TGTGCCAGCAGCCAAGGTAGCCGCCAACTACGGGTCTATGAGCAGTTCTTC. This encodes CASSQGSRQLRVYEQFF.